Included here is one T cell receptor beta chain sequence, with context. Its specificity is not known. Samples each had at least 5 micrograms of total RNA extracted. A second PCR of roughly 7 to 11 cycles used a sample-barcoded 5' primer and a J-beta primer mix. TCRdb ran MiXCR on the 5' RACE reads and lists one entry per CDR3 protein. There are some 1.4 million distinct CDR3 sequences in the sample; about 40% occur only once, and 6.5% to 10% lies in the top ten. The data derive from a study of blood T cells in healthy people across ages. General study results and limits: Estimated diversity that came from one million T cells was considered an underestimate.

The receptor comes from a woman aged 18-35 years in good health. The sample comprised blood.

The CDR3 region is CASSEALGRQEEKLFF. The CDR3 DNA sequence: TGTGCCAGCAGTGAAGCGCTTGGGAGACAGGAAGAAAAACTGTTTTTT. V usage is TRBV6-1 and J usage is TRBJ1-4; D possibly corresponds to TRBD1 (6 bases). Deletions cut 0 bases from V and 8 bases from J, with 16 bases between. This CDR3 spans 16 amino acids. CDR1 is MNHNS, CDR2 SASEGT, per germline.